The sequence of this T cell receptor (beta chain) was determined in a study of a mutant IDH1 vaccine in newly diagnosed glioma. The overall study: Treated patients were roughly 62% male, roughly 38% female, mean age 40.4 years.

V was cut by 6 bases and J by 0 bases, with 9 bases left in between. CDR3 size: 13 residues. Germline loops: CDR1 MNHEY, CDR2 SVGAGI. The protocol was immunoSEQ multiplex PCR, while the TCRdb copy is restricted to in-frame clones and leaves out a portion. The sample carries 30,000 to 35,000 clones, more than 55% recorded once. Time point: week 5, during vaccination. Topical imiquimod accompanied each vaccine dose, which consisted of 300 ug of mutant IDH1 20-mer peptide. To note about this clone: Antigen unknown.

This sequence was found in a woman aged 18-29 years with glioma. Sequencing was performed on PBMCs, taken from a glioma patient whose treatment included an IDH1 peptide vaccine. This rearrangement joins TRBV6-5 to TRBJ2-7, with D tentatively TRBD1 (5 bases). This chain's CDR3 is CASRYDSSYEQYF. As DNA, the CDR3 is TGTGCCAGCAGGTACGACAGCTCCTACGAGCAGTACTTC.